The 25 T cell receptor beta chains presented below share a single source sample, sequenced in a study of blood T cell repertoires in COVID-19. TCRdb's table, derived via immunoSEQ multiplex PCR, lists solely in-frame clones and lacks some. Among some 200,000 clones listed, roughly 88% were seen once. The source material was peripheral blood. The receptors here all came from a woman at least 80 years old with acute or convalescent COVID-19.

The rearrangement uses TRBV21-1 and TRBJ2-7; the table's D call TRBD1 went unverified against the DNA. TRBV21-1 is a documented pseudogene. CDR3 length equals 15 residues. CDR3 DNA sequence: TGTGCCAGCAGCAAATTAAAGGACAGGGTCCACGAGCAGTACTTC. Its translation is CASSKLKDRVHEQYF.

V and J are TRBV10-1 and TRBJ1-1; D is uncertain. Trimming took off 2 bases at V and 6 bases at J, with 13 bases between the two ends. Germline V lookup: CDR1 WNHNN, CDR2 SYGVQD (reference sequence). The CDR3 loop spans 14 amino acids. The CDR3 DNA reads TGCGCCAGCAGTGAGACTAATTCCTTCGCTGAAGCTTTCTTT. Amino acid sequence: CASSETNSFAEAFF.

V and J are TRBV18 and TRBJ1-6; 7 bases are shared with TRBD1. Trimming cost V 6 bases and J 9 bases; bases outside gene matches: 14. The CDR3 is 16 amino acids. Germline values: CDR1 KGHSH, CDR2 LQKENI. The CDR3 sequence is CASSLGQRGLSSPLHF. The CDR3 DNA reads TGTGCCAGCTCGCTGGGACAGAGAGGATTAAGTTCACCCCTCCACTTT. The variable domain in full, with the rest retrieved from reference TRBV18 and TRBJ1-6, is NAGVMQNPRHLVRRRGQEARLRCSPMKGHSHVYWYRQLPEEGLKFMVYLQKENIIDESGMPKERFSAEFPKEGPSILRIQQVVRGDSAAYFCASSLGQRGLSSPLHFGNGTRLTVT.

CDR3 coding DNA: TGTGCCAGCAGAAACAGGGGCAGGGACACTGAAGCTTTCTTT. Encoded protein: CASRNRGRDTEAFF. V is TRBV3-1 (or the pseudogene TRBV3-2) and J is TRBJ1-1; the match to TRBD1 covers 7 bases. The CDR3 is 14 residues long. Germline V gives CDR1 LGHDT, CDR2 YNNKEL (reference sequence). The V gene end was trimmed by 6 bases and the J gene end by 3 bases; junction bases not matched to a gene: 7.

This CDR3 reads CSASRQGAGETQYF. CDR3 DNA sequence: TGCAGTGCTAGTCGGCAGGGGGCTGGAGAGACCCAGTACTTC. The chain uses TRBV20-1 and TRBJ2-5, with 8 bases matching TRBD1. The CDR3 runs to 14 residues. Trimming cost V 3 bases and J 4 bases; bases outside gene matches: 7. The germline gives CDR1 DFQATT, CDR2 SNEGSKA (reference sequence).

The chain carries TRBV29-1 and TRBJ2-7; 11 bases fit TRBD2. V gave up 7 bases and J gave up 2 bases; unmatched junction bases: 1. The CDR3 length is 12 residues. Germline V gene data show CDR1 as SQVTM and CDR2 as ANQGSEA. CDR3 sequence reads: CSAGLAAYEQYF. The DNA for the CDR3 is TGCAGCGCGGGACTAGCGGCCTACGAGCAGTACTTC.

This chain joins TRBV11-3 and TRBJ1-1; 7 bases align to TRBD1. The CDR3 sequence is 14 residues long. Germline-derived CDR1 and CDR2 are SGHNT and YENEEA. J was trimmed by 5 bases and V by 1 base; bases with no gene match: 4. The CDR3 spells CASSLAGGGTEAFF. Written as DNA, the CDR3 is TGTGCCAGCAGCTTAGCAGGGGGTGGAACTGAAGCTTTCTTT.

The V gene is TRBV15, the J gene TRBJ1-2, with 11 bases aligning to TRBD1. This CDR3 has 14 residues. V lost 5 bases, J lost 4 bases, and 3 bases stayed unmatched. CDR1 LNHNV and CDR2 YYDKDF come from the germline V gene (reference sequence). The CDR3 here is CATSLDRGPYGYTF. The CDR3 nucleotides are TGTGCCACCAGCTTGGACAGGGGGCCCTATGGCTACACCTTC. Full variable domain (remainder filled in from reference TRBV15 and TRBJ1-2): DAMVIQNPRYQVTQFGKPVTLSCSQTLNHNVMYWYQQKSSQAPKLLFHYYDKDFNNEADTPDNFQSRRPNTSFCFLDIRSPGLGDTAMYLCATSLDRGPYGYTFGSGTRLTVV.

The gene calls are TRBV7-2 and TRBJ2-1; D possibly corresponds to TRBD2 (7 bases). This CDR3 region has 17 residues. Trimming cost V 1 base and J 7 bases, with 20 bases left between them. CDR1 and CDR2 from the germline V gene are SGHTA and FQGNSA. CDR3 region: CASSLGKGGQMANEQFF. The CDR3 region has the DNA TGTGCCAGCAGCTTAGGGAAGGGGGGGCAGATGGCGAATGAGCAGTTCTTC.

The rearrangement uses TRBV27 and TRBJ2-5; D is possibly TRBD1 (7 bases). CDR1 and CDR2 from the germline V gene are MNHEY and SMNVEV (reference sequence). The CDR3 sequence is 16 residues long. The ends were cut back, 2 bases at V and 10 bases at J, with 23 bases in the middle. The CDR3 spells CASSLSGQAPTSHQYF. The DNA for the CDR3 is TGTGCCAGCAGTTTAAGCGGACAGGCCCCGACTAGTCACCAGTACTTC.

The V and J genes are TRBV6-2 or TRBV6-3 and TRBJ2-5; D perhaps matches TRBD1 (6 bases). Trimming shortened V by 0 bases and J by 4 bases, and 12 bases separated the two germline ends. The CDR3 extends over 15 amino acids. Germline V gene data show CDR1 as MNHEY and CDR2 as SVGEGT. CDR3 coding DNA: TGTGCCAGCAGTTACTCGGGGGCAGGGTCAGAGACCCAGTACTTC. Amino acid sequence: CASSYSGAGSETQYF.

The chain is built from TRBV25-1 and TRBJ1-3; tentative D call: TRBD1 (5 bases). The CDR3 extends over 14 amino acids. Germline-derived CDR1 and CDR2 are MGHDK and SYGVNS. Trimming stripped 1 base from V and 5 bases from J, with 9 bases between. CDR3 loop: CASSEFGGRNTIYF. CDR3 sequence (DNA): TGTGCCAGCAGTGAATTCGGGGGTAGAAACACCATATATTTT. The full variable domain, in which reference TRBV25-1 and TRBJ1-3 provide the parts outside the CDR3, is EADIYQTPRYLVIGTGKKITLECSQTMGHDKMYWYQQDPGMELHLIHYSYGVNSTEKGDLSSESTVSRIRTEHFPLTLESARPSHTSQYLCASSEFGGRNTIYFGEGSWLTVV.

This clone was seen only once. This sequence joins TRBV7-8 and TRBJ2-5, with a weak D call TRBD1 (6 bases). Germline-derived CDR1 and CDR2 are SGHVS and FQNEAQ. Trimming took 3 bases from V and 5 from J, leaving 22 bases between them. This CDR3 is built from 17 residues. The CDR3 loop reads CASSFGSLRLRGETQYF. In DNA, the CDR3 is TGTGCCAGCAGCTTCGGTAGCCTCCGTCTGAGGGGGGAGACCCAGTACTTC.

CDR3 sequence (DNA): TGTGCCAGCAGTCTTCTAGCGGGGGCCTACAATGAGCAGTTCTTC. Amino acids: CASSLLAGAYNEQFF. This chain connects TRBV6-2 or TRBV6-3 to TRBJ2-1, with 10 nucleotides matching TRBD2. The CDR3 consists of 15 residues. Trimming removed 5 bases from V and 2 bases from J; junction bases left unmatched: 3. The germline V gene has CDR1 MNHEY and CDR2 SVGEGT.

This chain joins TRBV30 and TRBJ1-1; D is unresolved. Germline lookup yields CDR1 GTSNPN and CDR2 SVGIG (reference sequence). The V gene lost 7 bases and the J gene lost 1 base, with 13 bases spanning the gap. This CDR3 contains 13 residues. The CDR3 region is CASSLTENTEAFF. DNA of the CDR3: TGTGCCTCCTCGCTTACAGAGAACACTGAAGCTTTCTTT.

The rearrangement uses TRBV20-1 and TRBJ1-4; D not resolved. The CDR3 is 11 amino acids. The V and J ends lost 6 bases and 15 bases respectively, with 17 bases between them. Germline assignment: CDR1 DFQATT and CDR2 SNEGSKA (reference sequence). The CDR3: CSARTYGEVFF. DNA of the CDR3: TGCAGTGCAAGGACTTACGGAGAGGTGTTTTTT.

The chain employs TRBV7-8 and TRBJ2-5, with 12 bases fitting TRBD2. The CDR3 spans 14 residues. The germline V gene encodes CDR1 SGHVS and CDR2 FQNEAQ. After removal of 3 bases from V and 5 bases from J, the junction contained 1 base not matched to a gene. In DNA, the CDR3 is TGTGCCAGCAGCTTTGGGACTAGCGGGGAGACCCAGTACTTC. Encoded protein: CASSFGTSGETQYF.

The gene calls are TRBV14 and TRBJ2-7; a weak D match, TRBD1 (6 bases). With 3 bases removed from V and 4 bases from J, the gap between germline ends came to 19 bases. Germline-derived CDR1 and CDR2 are SGHDN and FVKESK. The CDR3 is made up of 16 amino acids. Written as DNA, the CDR3 is TGTGCCAGCAGCCACCACCGGGACAAAGTCTCTTACGAGCAGTACTTC. This codes for CASSHHRDKVSYEQYF.

J is TRBJ2-3 and V is TRBV7-7, with 11 positions matching TRBD2. The CDR3 is 15 residues long. The ends lost 6 bases at V and 1 base at J; junction bases unmatched: 3. CDR1 is SSHAT and CDR2 is FNYEAQ in the germline V gene (reference sequence). The CDR3: CASSPLAGGTDTQYF. Here the CDR3 DNA reads TGTGCCAGCAGTCCACTAGCGGGGGGCACAGATACGCAGTATTTT.

The genes are TRBV27 and TRBJ1-2, with TRBD1 as a possible D gene (5 bases). The germline V and J ends were trimmed by 5 bases and 4 bases, with 14 bases remaining between them. From germline, CDR1 is MNHEY and CDR2 SMNVEV (reference sequence). The CDR3 has 14 residues. The CDR3 sequence is CASSQGLTPYGYTF. CDR3 DNA: TGTGCCAGCAGTCAGGGACTGACTCCCTATGGCTACACCTTC.

V and J are TRBV6-5 and TRBJ1-6; 7 nucleotides line up with TRBD1. The CDR3 is 14 amino acids. J lost 3 bases, V lost 7 bases, and 3 bases had no gene match. The V gene's germline CDR1 is MNHEY and CDR2 SVGAGI. The CDR3 is CASMTGNYNSPLHF. In nucleotides, the CDR3 is TGTGCCAGCATGACAGGGAACTATAATTCACCCCTCCACTTT.

This sequence joins TRBV18 and TRBJ2-2, with 9 bases aligning to TRBD1. Germline V gene sequence: CDR1 KGHSH, CDR2 LQKENI. The CDR3 contains 16 residues. The junction had 10 bases not matched to a gene; V was cut back by 5 bases and J by 6 bases. The CDR3 region is CASSTRDRVGAGELFF. In DNA, the CDR3 is TGTGCCAGCTCAACCCGGGACAGGGTTGGGGCCGGGGAGCTGTTTTTT.

This clone was seen a single time. This chain links TRBV30 with TRBJ1-4; perhaps TRBD1 as D (6 bases). The CDR3 sequence is 15 residues long. Trimming removed 2 bases at V and 3 bases at J, with 13 bases between. Germline V lookup: CDR1 GTSNPN, CDR2 SVGIG (reference sequence). CDR3 residues: CAWSTTDSPNEKLFF. CDR3 sequence (DNA): TGTGCCTGGAGTACCACGGACAGCCCTAATGAAAAACTGTTTTTT. Variable domain in full (rest from reference TRBV30 and TRBJ1-4): SQTIHQWPATLVQPVGSPLSLECTVEGTSNPNLYWYRQAAGRGLQLLFYSVGIGQISSEVPQNLSASRPQDRQFILSSKKLLLSDSGFYLCAWSTTDSPNEKLFFGSGTQLSVL.

V is TRBV19 and J is TRBJ1-1; possibly TRBD1 for D (5 bases). There are 14 residues in the CDR3. Trimming stripped 5 bases from V and 2 bases from J, with 12 bases between. Per the germline V gene, CDR1 is LNHDA and CDR2 is SQIVND (reference sequence). The CDR3 loop reads CASSAGHFNTEAFF. CDR3 nucleotide sequence: TGTGCCAGTAGTGCCGGACATTTTAACACTGAAGCTTTCTTT.

The chain is built from TRBV5-1 and TRBJ2-3, with TRBD1 identical over 8 bases. J was trimmed by 6 bases and V by 2 bases; bases with no gene match: 11. Per germline, CDR1 SGHRS and CDR2 YFSETQ. The length of the CDR3 is 16 residues. For the CDR3, the DNA is TGCGCCAGCAGCTTCGGACAGGGTGGGTTCAGCGATACGCAGTATTTT. Translated: CASSFGQGGFSDTQYF.